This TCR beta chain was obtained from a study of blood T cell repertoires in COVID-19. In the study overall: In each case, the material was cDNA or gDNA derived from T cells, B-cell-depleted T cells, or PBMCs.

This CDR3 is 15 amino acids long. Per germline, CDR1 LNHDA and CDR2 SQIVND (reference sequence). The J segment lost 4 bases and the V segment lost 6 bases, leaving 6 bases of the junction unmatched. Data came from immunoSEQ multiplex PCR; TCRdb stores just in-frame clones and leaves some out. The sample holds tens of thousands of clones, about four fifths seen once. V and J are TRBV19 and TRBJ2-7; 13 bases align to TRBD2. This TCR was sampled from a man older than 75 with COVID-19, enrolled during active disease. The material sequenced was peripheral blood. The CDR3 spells CASRGQLAGGYEQYF. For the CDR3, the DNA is TGTGCCAGTAGAGGTCAACTAGCGGGAGGGTACGAGCAGTACTTC. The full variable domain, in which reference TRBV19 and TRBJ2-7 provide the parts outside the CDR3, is DGGITQSPKYLFRKEGQNVTLSCEQNLNHDAMYWYRQDPGQGLRLIYYSQIVNDFQKGDIAEGYSVSREKKESFPLTVTSAQKNPTAFYLCASRGQLAGGYEQYFGPGTRLTVT.